This T cell receptor (beta chain) was sequenced for a study of T cell responses to AZD1222 COVID-19 vaccine. Regarding the study as a whole: Nearly half of spike-specific TCRs reportedly go after variant regions that carry no mutations. The repertoires were collected only after the peak T cell response. Two AZD1222 administrations were followed by greater Spike-specific TCR breadth and depth.

Trimming removed 0 bases at V and 2 bases at J, with 7 bases between. CDR1 SGHAT and CDR2 FQNNGV come from the germline V gene. This CDR3 contains 14 residues. A note on this clone: Its antigen is unidentified.

Profiling relied on immunoSEQ multiplex PCR, and the TCRdb table lists in-frame clones only, not all of them. This table has about 150,000 clones, approximately 85% appearing once. The chain employs TRBV11-2 and TRBJ1-2; D is unclear. The sequencing here drew on peripheral blood, taken on day 0 of MenACWY control vaccination. The origin of this receptor is an adult in good health. CDR3 in DNA: TGTGCCAGCAGCTTAGAACAGCGCAACTATGGCTACACCTTC. Encoded protein: CASSLEQRNYGYTF. Together with reference TRBV11-2 and TRBJ1-2, the CDR3 gives the full variable domain: EAGVAQSPRYKIIEKRQSVAFWCNPISGHATLYWYQQILGQGPKLLIQFQNNGVVDDSQLPKDRFSAERLKGVDSTLKIQPAKLEDSAVYLCASSLEQRNYGYTFGSGTRLTVV.